This T cell receptor (beta chain) was sequenced during a study of shared clonotypes between healthy human individuals. Notes on the study in general: Naive subsets generally exceeded memory subsets in estimated richness.

Repertoires were generated with immunoSEQ multiplex PCR, while TCRdb's copy carries only in-frame clones and drops some. The table lists under 2.5 million clones, 85% to 95% of them singletons. Note on this clone: Its antigen is unidentified.

From germline, CDR1 is SGHRS and CDR2 YFSETQ. The CDR3 is 14 amino acids. Between the trimmed V and J ends, which lost 0 bases and 3 bases, there was a span of 10 bases. The origin of this receptor is a man aged 18 to 29 in good health. Some clones in this sample may be carry-over from other donors' samples. The sequenced sample was naive CD4+ T cells from PBMCs. The subset: CD45RA+ positively selected. The chain employs TRBV5-1 and TRBJ2-7; D is unresolved. In DNA, the CDR3 is TGCGCCAGCAGCTTGGGCTGGTGGTTCTACGAGCAGTACTTC. Translating gives CASSLGWWFYEQYF.